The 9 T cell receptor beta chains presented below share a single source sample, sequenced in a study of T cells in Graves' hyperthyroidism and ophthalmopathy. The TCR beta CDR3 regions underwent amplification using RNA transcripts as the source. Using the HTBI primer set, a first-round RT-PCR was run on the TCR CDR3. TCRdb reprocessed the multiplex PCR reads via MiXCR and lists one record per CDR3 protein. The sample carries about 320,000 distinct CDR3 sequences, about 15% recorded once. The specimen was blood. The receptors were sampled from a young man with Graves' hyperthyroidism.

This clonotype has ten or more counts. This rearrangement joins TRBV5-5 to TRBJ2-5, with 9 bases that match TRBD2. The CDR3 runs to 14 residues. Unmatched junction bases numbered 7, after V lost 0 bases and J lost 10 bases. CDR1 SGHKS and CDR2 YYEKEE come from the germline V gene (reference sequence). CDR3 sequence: CASSLELAGPIQYF. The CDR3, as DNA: TGTGCCAGCAGCTTGGAACTAGCGGGCCCCATCCAGTACTTC.

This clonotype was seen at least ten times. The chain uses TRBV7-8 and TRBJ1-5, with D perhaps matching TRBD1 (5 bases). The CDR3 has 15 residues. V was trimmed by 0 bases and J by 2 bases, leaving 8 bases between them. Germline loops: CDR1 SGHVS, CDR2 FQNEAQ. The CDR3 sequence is CASSLATRGNQPQHF. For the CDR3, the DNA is TGTGCCAGCAGCTTAGCAACCAGGGGCAATCAGCCCCAGCATTTT. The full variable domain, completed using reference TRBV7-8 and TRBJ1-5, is GAGVSQSPRYKVAKRGQDVALRCDPISGHVSLFWYQQALGQGPEFLTYFQNEAQLDKSGLPSDRFFAERPEGSVSTLKIQRTQQEDSAVYLCASSLATRGNQPQHFGDGTRLSIL.

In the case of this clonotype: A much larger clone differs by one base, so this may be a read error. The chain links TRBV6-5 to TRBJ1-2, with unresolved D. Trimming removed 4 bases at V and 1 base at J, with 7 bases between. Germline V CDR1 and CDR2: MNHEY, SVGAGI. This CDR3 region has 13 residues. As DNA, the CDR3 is TGTGCCAGCAGTTGGGAGGGTAACTATGGCTACACCTTC. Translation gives CASSWEGNYGYTF.

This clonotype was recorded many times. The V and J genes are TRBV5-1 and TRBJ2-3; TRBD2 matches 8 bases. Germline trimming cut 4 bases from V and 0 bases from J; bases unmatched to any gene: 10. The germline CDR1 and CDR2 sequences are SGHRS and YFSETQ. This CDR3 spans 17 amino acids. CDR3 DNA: TGCGCCAGCAGCCCGACCACTAGCGGAACTAGCACAGATACGCAGTATTTT. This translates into CASSPTTSGTSTDTQYF.

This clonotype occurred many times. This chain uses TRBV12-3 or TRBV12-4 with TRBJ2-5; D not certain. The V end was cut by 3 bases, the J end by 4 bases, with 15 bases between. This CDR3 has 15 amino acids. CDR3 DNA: TGTGCCAGCAGTTTGGTACTCGGCCTGATAGAGACCCAGTACTTC. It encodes CASSLVLGLIETQYF.

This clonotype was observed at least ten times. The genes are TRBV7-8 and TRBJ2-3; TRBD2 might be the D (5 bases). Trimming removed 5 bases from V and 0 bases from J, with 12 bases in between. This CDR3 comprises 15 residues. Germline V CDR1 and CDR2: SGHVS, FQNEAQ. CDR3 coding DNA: TGTGCCAGCAGCCCAACGGAGCGGAGCACAGATACGCAGTATTTT. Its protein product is CASSPTERSTDTQYF.

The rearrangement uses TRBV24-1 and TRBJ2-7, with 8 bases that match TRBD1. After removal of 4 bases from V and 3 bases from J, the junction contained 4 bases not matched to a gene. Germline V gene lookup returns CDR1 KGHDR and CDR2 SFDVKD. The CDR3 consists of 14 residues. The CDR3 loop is CATSESGQGYEQYF. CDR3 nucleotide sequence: TGTGCCACCAGTGAATCTGGACAGGGCTACGAGCAGTACTTC.

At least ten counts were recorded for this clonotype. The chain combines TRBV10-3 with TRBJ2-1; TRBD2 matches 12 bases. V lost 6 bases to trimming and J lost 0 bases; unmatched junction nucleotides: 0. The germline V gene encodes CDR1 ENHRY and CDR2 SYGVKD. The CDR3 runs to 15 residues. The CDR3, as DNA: TGTGCCATCAGGACTAGCGGGAGCTCCTACAATGAGCAGTTCTTC. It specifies CAIRTSGSSYNEQFF.

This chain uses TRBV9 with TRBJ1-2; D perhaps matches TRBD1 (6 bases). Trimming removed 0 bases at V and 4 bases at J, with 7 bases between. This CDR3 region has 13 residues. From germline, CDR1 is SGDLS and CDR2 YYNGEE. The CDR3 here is CASSVGQAYGYTF. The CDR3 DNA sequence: TGTGCCAGCAGCGTAGGACAGGCCTATGGCTACACCTTC.